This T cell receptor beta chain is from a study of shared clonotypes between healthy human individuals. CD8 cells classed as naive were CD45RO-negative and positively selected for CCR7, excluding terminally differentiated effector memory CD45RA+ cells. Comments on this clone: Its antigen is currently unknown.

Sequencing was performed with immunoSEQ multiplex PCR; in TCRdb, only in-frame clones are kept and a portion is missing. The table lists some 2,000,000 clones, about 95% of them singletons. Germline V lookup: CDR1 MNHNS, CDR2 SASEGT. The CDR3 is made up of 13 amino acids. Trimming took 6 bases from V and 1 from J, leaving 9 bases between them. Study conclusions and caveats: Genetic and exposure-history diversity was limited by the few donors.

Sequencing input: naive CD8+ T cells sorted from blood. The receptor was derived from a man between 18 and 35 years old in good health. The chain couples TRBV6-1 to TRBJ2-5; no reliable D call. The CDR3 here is CASSLEFQETQYF. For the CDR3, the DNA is TGTGCCAGCAGCCTAGAGTTCCAAGAGACCCAGTACTTC.